Shown below are 3 T cell receptor beta chains from a single sample sequenced in a study of T-cell reconstitution after alpha-beta-depleted transplantation in children. TCRbeta library construction was performed incorporating unique molecular identifiers. TCRdb analysed the PCR reads with MiXCR anew, one entry per CDR3 protein. This table holds about 480,000 distinct CDR3 sequences, under 15% found once. The sequenced sample was PBMCs from the stem cell graft donor, obtained from the stem cell graft. The receptors come from a human donor who donated a stem cell graft to a child with combined immunodeficiency.

The table lists this clonotype with many counts. The J gene is TRBJ1-2, the V gene TRBV4-3; tentatively, D is TRBD1 (6 bases). V lost 0 bases and J lost 4, with 15 bases in between. The CDR3 runs 16 residues. The germline V gene has CDR1 LGHNA and CDR2 YSLEER. CDR3 nucleotide sequence: TGCGCCAGCAGCCAAGATCTGAGGCAGGGGACCTATGGCTACACCTTC. It encodes CASSQDLRQGTYGYTF.

The J gene is TRBJ2-7, the V gene TRBV6-2 or TRBV6-3, with D hard to call. The V gene lost 0 bases and the J gene lost 0 bases, with 21 bases spanning the gap. CDR3 size: 19 residues. Germline CDR1 MNHEY, CDR2 SVGEGT. The CDR3 loop reads CASSYSRSTIGPISYEQYF. As DNA, the CDR3 is TGTGCCAGCAGTTACTCCAGGAGTACAATAGGGCCGATCTCCTACGAGCAGTACTTC.

This clonotype was seen more than once but under ten times. This chain uses TRBV6-5 with TRBJ1-1; D possibly corresponds to TRBD1 (5 bases). V was shortened by 4 bases and J by 3 bases, with 24 bases between the two germline ends. The CDR3 totals 18 residues. The germline CDR1 and CDR2 sequences are MNHEY and SVGAGI. DNA for the CDR3: TGTGCCAGCAGTTGGGAACTCGGGACCTGGATGGGGGACACTGAAGCTTTCTTT. Translation: CASSWELGTWMGDTEAFF.